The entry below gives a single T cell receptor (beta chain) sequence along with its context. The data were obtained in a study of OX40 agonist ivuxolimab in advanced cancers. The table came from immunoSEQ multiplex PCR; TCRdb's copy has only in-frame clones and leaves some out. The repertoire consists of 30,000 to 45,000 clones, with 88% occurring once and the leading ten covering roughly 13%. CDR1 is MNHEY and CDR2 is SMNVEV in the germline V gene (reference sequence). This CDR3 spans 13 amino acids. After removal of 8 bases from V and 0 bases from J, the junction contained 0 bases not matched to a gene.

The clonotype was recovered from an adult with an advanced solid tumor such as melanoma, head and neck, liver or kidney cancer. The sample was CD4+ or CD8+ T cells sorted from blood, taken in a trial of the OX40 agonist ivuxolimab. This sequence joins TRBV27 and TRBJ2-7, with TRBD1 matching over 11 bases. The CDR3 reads CASGTGGSYEQYF. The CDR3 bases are TGTGCCAGCGGGACAGGGGGCTCCTACGAGCAGTACTTC.